These 21 T cell receptor beta chains were all obtained from the same sample, sequenced in a study of blood T cell repertoires in COVID-19. The table came from immunoSEQ multiplex PCR; TCRdb's copy has only in-frame clones and leaves some out. The table has under 200,000 clones, about 85% seen once. What was sequenced was peripheral blood. All receptors come from a woman of 80 years or more with acute or convalescent COVID-19.

V usage is TRBV27 and J usage is TRBJ2-7, with D possibly TRBD2 on 7 matching bases. V gave up 1 base and J gave up 2 bases, with 9 bases separating them. The V gene's germline CDR1 is MNHEY and CDR2 SMNVEV (reference sequence). The CDR3 loop spans 14 amino acids. CDR3 DNA sequence: TGTGCCAGCAGTTTATTGGGGGGGCCCTACGAGCAGTACTTC. Amino acid sequence: CASSLLGGPYEQYF.

V and J are TRBV7-9 and TRBJ1-5; D perhaps matches TRBD1 (6 bases). V lost 11 bases and J lost 3, with 14 bases in between. Germline values: CDR1 SEHNR, CDR2 FQNEAQ (reference sequence). This CDR3 comprises 13 residues. The CDR3 is CAVMGGANQPQHF. CDR3 nucleotide sequence: TGTGCCGTCATGGGGGGGGCCAATCAGCCCCAGCATTTT.

The chain is built from TRBV5-1 and TRBJ2-1; D unresolved. The CDR3 loop spans 17 amino acids. V lost 0 bases and J 5 bases, leaving 18 bases between the germline ends. Germline V CDR1 and CDR2: SGHRS, YFSETQ. CDR3 nucleotides: TGCGCCAGCAGCTTGGGCGGAGCACTCGTGTTAGACAATGAGCAGTTCTTC. This translates into CASSLGGALVLDNEQFF.

Notes on this clone: The identical CDR3 is also encoded by other nucleotide sequences in the sample. The chain employs TRBV7-2 and TRBJ2-5; TRBD2 matches at 15 bases. The germline CDR1 and CDR2 sequences are SGHTA and FQGNSA. CDR3 length: 17 residues. The V segment lost 5 bases and the J segment 5 bases; nucleotides outside the gene matches: 9. The DNA of the CDR3 is TGTGCCAGCAGCCCCCGGACTAGCGGGGGGGCAGGGGAGACCCAGTACTTC. Residues: CASSPRTSGGAGETQYF.

V gene TRBV3-1 (or the pseudogene TRBV3-2) combines with J gene TRBJ1-3, with a possible D match to TRBD1 (6 bases). Trimming took 4 bases from V and 3 from J, leaving 10 bases between them. The CDR3 contains 14 residues. The V gene's germline CDR1 is LGHDT and CDR2 YNNKEL (reference sequence). The CDR3 DNA sequence: TGTGCCAGCAGCCCTACAGGGAATGGAAACACCATATATTTT. It encodes CASSPTGNGNTIYF.

The J gene is TRBJ1-1, the V gene TRBV19; TRBD1 might be the D (6 bases). Germline loops: CDR1 LNHDA, CDR2 SQIVND (reference sequence). CDR3 length: 15 residues. Trimming took 3 bases from V and 5 from J, leaving 16 bases between them. CDR3 in DNA: TGTGCCAGTAGTATGGGGGGGGGCGACGCGACTGAAGCTTTCTTT. This sequence encodes CASSMGGGDATEAFF.

Remarks on this clone: This CDR3 is also generated by other DNA sequences in the sample. The chain carries TRBV9 and TRBJ2-2, with D unclear. Trimming removed 0 bases at V and 2 bases at J, with 5 bases between. This CDR3 spans 14 amino acids. Germline values: CDR1 SGDLS, CDR2 YYNGEE. This CDR3 is CASSVEPNTGELFF. The DNA for the CDR3 is TGTGCCAGCAGCGTAGAGCCCAACACCGGGGAGCTGTTTTTT.

The CDR3 DNA follows: TGTGCCAGCAGCGGCGGTAGCGCGAGGGATACGCAGTATTTT. Translating it yields CASSGGSARDTQYF. The V call is TRBV9, the J call TRBJ2-3, with D perhaps TRBD2 (5 bases). V was shortened by 3 bases and J by 6 bases, with 14 bases between the two germline ends. Per germline, CDR1 SGDLS and CDR2 YYNGEE. This CDR3 has 14 amino acids.

Of note for this clone: Other DNA sequences in this sample translate to the same CDR3. This sequence joins TRBV12-3 or TRBV12-4 and TRBJ2-7; D perhaps matches TRBD2 (5 bases). Trimming shortened V by 6 bases and J by 2 bases, and 8 bases separated the two germline ends. The CDR3 is 12 residues long. The CDR3 bases are TGTGCCAGCAGGCGGGCGACCTACGAGCAGTACTTC. It yields the protein CASRRATYEQYF.

V is TRBV6-5 and J is TRBJ1-2; D gene ambiguous. CDR3 length: 12 amino acids. The germline V and J ends were trimmed by 7 bases and 5 bases, with 11 bases remaining between them. From germline, CDR1 is MNHEY and CDR2 SVGAGI. Here the CDR3 DNA reads TGTGCCAGCACCAAGGGAGATTATGGCTACACCTTC. Translated: CASTKGDYGYTF.

The gene calls are TRBV3-1 (or the pseudogene TRBV3-2) and TRBJ2-4; D is possibly TRBD2 (7 bases). Germline V gene sequence: CDR1 LGHDT, CDR2 YNNKEL (reference sequence). V was clipped by 5 bases and J by 7 bases, with 15 bases between them. The CDR3 runs 14 residues. CDR3 sequence: CASSSGGPGNIQYF. CDR3 nucleotide sequence: TGTGCCAGCAGCTCCGGGGGGCCCGGGAACATTCAGTACTTC.

The V gene is TRBV5-4, the J gene TRBJ2-3, with 7 bases aligning to TRBD1. Germline CDR1 reads SGHNT; CDR2 reads YYREEE (reference sequence). V was clipped by 4 bases and J by 0 bases; unmatched bases: 2. CDR3 length: 14 amino acids. The CDR3 is CASSPGQSTDTQYF. CDR3 DNA sequence: TGTGCCAGCAGCCCGGGACAGAGCACAGATACGCAGTATTTT.

The rearrangement links TRBV3-1 (or the pseudogene TRBV3-2) to TRBJ2-1; 7 nucleotides line up with TRBD1. The CDR3 covers 15 residues. J was trimmed by 1 base and V by 4 bases; bases with no gene match: 4. Germline values: CDR1 LGHDT, CDR2 YNNKEL (reference sequence). The CDR3 loop reads CASSPGGVSYNEQFF. The CDR3 DNA is TGTGCCAGCAGCCCAGGGGGAGTTTCCTACAATGAGCAGTTCTTC.

The V gene is TRBV28, the J gene TRBJ1-3; D is possibly TRBD1 (6 bases). The CDR3 covers 17 residues. Germline CDR1 reads MDHEN; CDR2 reads SYDVKM. Trimming removed 3 bases at V and 0 bases at J, with 15 bases between. The CDR3 protein is CASSFQGPSSSGNTIYF. In DNA form, the CDR3 reads TGTGCCAGCAGTTTTCAGGGGCCTTCAAGCTCTGGAAACACCATATATTTT.

The chain has TRBV5-1 and TRBJ2-6; TRBD2 might be the D (5 bases). Germline V CDR1 and CDR2: SGHRS, YFSETQ. The length of the CDR3 is 16 residues. Trimming left V 0 bases short and J 3 bases short, with 10 bases between. The CDR3 sequence: CASSLGPGDGANVLTF. CDR3 in DNA: TGCGCCAGCAGCTTGGGCCCCGGGGATGGGGCCAACGTCCTGACTTTC.

This chain links TRBV6-2 or TRBV6-3 with TRBJ1-5; 11 positions agree with TRBD1. Germline V gene data show CDR1 as MNHEY and CDR2 as SVGEGT. This CDR3 is 17 amino acids long. With 4 bases clipped from V and 1 base from J, the junction kept 6 bases outside the gene matches. CDR3 DNA: TGTGCCAGCAGTTCCTTCGGACAGGGGGCAAGCAATCAGCCCCAGCATTTT. This codes for CASSSFGQGASNQPQHF.

The chain joins TRBV15 to TRBJ1-5, with 10 bases fitting TRBD1. The ends lost 5 bases at V and 7 bases at J; junction bases unmatched: 8. This CDR3 comprises 15 residues. CDR1 is LNHNV, CDR2 YYDKDF, per germline (reference sequence). CDR3 sequence: CATSYWDRGGQPQHF. In DNA, the CDR3 is TGTGCCACCAGCTACTGGGACAGGGGCGGGCAGCCCCAGCATTTT.

This clone is a singleton in its sample. DNA of the CDR3: TGCGCCAGCAGCCAAGCCCCGGGACTAGAGAGGTCCGGGGAGCTGTTTTTT. Encoded protein: CASSQAPGLERSGELFF. V gene TRBV4-1 combines with J gene TRBJ2-2, with 8 positions matching TRBD2. The V gene end was trimmed by 1 base and the J gene end by 6 bases; junction bases not matched to a gene: 10. The V gene's germline CDR1 is MGHRA and CDR2 YSYEKL. CDR3 length: 17 amino acids.

The V gene is TRBV3-1 (or the pseudogene TRBV3-2), the J gene TRBJ1-4, with D possibly TRBD1 on 5 matching bases. The germline V and J ends were trimmed by 2 bases and 4 bases, with 11 bases remaining between them. The germline V gene encodes CDR1 LGHDT and CDR2 YNNKEL (reference sequence). The CDR3 sequence is 15 residues long. In DNA, the CDR3 is TGTGCCAGCAGCCAACTAGGGAGGGGTAATGAAAAACTGTTTTTT. Translating gives CASSQLGRGNEKLFF.

The rearrangement joins TRBV30 to TRBJ2-1, with 10 bases aligning to TRBD2. V was clipped by 4 bases and J by 8 bases; unmatched bases: 8. Germline lookup yields CDR1 GTSNPN and CDR2 SVGIG (reference sequence). The CDR3 contains 14 residues. CDR3 nucleotide sequence: TGTGCCTGGAAAGGTAGCGGGAGGACGGATGAGCAGTTCTTC. Protein sequence: CAWKGSGRTDEQFF.

CDR3 DNA sequence: TGTGCCAGCAGCTTAGCCGGGGGTAAGGACCCCCTCCACTTT. This sequence encodes CASSLAGGKDPLHF. The chain carries TRBV7-2 and TRBJ1-6, with a possible D match to TRBD1 (5 bases). Per the germline V gene, CDR1 is SGHTA and CDR2 is FQGNSA. V dropped 0 bases and J dropped 13 bases, with 13 bases sitting between them. The CDR3 covers 14 residues.